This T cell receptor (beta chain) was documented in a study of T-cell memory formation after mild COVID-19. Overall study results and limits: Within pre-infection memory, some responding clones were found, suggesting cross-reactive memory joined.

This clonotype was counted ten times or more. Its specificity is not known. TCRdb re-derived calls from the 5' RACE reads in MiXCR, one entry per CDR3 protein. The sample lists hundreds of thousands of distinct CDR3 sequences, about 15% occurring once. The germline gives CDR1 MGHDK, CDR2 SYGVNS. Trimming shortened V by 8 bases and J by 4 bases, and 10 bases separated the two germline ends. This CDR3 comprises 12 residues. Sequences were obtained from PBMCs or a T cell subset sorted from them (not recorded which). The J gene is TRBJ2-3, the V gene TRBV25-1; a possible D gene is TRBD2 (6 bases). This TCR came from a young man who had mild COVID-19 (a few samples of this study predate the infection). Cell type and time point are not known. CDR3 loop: CASARDSDTQYF. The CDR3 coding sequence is TGTGCCAGCGCTCGGGACTCAGATACGCAGTATTTT.